Reported below is one T cell receptor (beta chain). Its antigen remains unknown. The data were obtained in a study of cytomegalovirus exposure and HLA in healthy donors. Study information: The same platform was used for the 120 validation repertoires and the 600 to 850 first-cohort repertoires, a later analysis reported.

Study observations and caveats: Among the CMV-associated chains, a few were confirmed in vitro as specific for CMV antigens. Many donors carried some public TCRs, although rarity characterized most TCR sequences.

Libraries were prepared by immunoSEQ multiplex PCR; TCRdb keeps only in-frame clonotypes and omits some of them. The table records roughly 200,000 clones, about 81% of them present only once. The donors formed part of the approximately 120-subject validation cohort, distinct from the roughly 670-subject first cohort. V lost 0 bases and J 0 bases, leaving 15 bases between the germline ends. This CDR3 has 17 residues. Germline V gene data show CDR1 as SGHRS and CDR2 as YFSETQ. This receptor was taken from a woman aged 25 to 45 in good health and CMV-seronegative. The rearrangement joins TRBV5-1 to TRBJ1-2; no clear D gene. Sequenced input: PBMCs. CDR3 protein: CASSLAGIGVSNYGYTF. The CDR3 nucleotides are TGCGCCAGCAGCTTGGCGGGGATTGGGGTGTCTAACTATGGCTACACCTTC.